This TCR beta chain emerged from a study of blood T cells in healthy people across ages. Regarding the study as a whole: The CMV status of each donor remained undetermined, and this could have confounded shifts in expanded clonotypes.

Germline assignment: CDR1 DFQATT and CDR2 SNEGSKA (reference sequence). Trimming took 8 bases from V and 1 from J; bases not matched to a gene: 9. The CDR3 spans 14 residues. Concerning this clonotype itself: Its antigen is undetermined.

Every donor gave around 10 milliliters of peripheral blood. A second PCR of 7 to 11 cycles used a sample-barcoded 5' primer and a J-beta primer mix. The authors tagged each cDNA molecule using a template-switch adaptor with 12 random nucleotides. A single record per CDR3 protein comes from TCRdb applying MiXCR to the 5' RACE reads. This sample has about 640,000 distinct CDR3 sequences; roughly 53% occur once, and the top ten carry 30% to 40%. The V gene is TRBV20-1, the J gene TRBJ2-5; TRBD1 aligns across 8 bases. The TCR was taken from a man between 60 and 75 years old in good health. Sequenced material: blood. The CDR3 loop is CSFASTGVQETQYF. DNA of the CDR3: TGCAGTTTTGCTTCGACAGGGGTCCAAGAGACCCAGTACTTC.